The rows below give T cell receptor beta chains drawn from one sample of a study of CD8 T cells in ankylosing spondylitis. TCRdb re-called the 5' RACE reads through MiXCR, storing one row per CDR3 protein. Of fewer than 550,000 distinct CDR3 sequences detected, roughly 5.2% appear once; the ten largest clones hold under 4.5%. Sequencing was carried out using blood, either unsorted or a sorted T cell fraction (not recorded which). These receptors all stem from a male donor with ankylosing spondylitis. The conserved cysteine and the conserved F or W are not part of the CDR3 here. Fields, in order: V gene, J gene, D gene, CDR3 protein. D genes are given only for firm matches.

v_call: TRBV27
j_call: TRBJ1-5
d_call: NA
cdr3_aa: ASSLRQGLNQPQH

v_call: TRBV12-3/TRBV12-4
j_call: TRBJ1-4
d_call: NA
cdr3_aa: ASSKTIQPEKLF

v_call: TRBV11-2
j_call: TRBJ2-7
d_call: NA
cdr3_aa: ASQRIQGRHYEQY

v_call: TRBV4-2
j_call: TRBJ2-7
d_call: NA
cdr3_aa: ASSNMIGRDRDYEQY

v_call: TRBV29-1
j_call: TRBJ1-1
d_call: NA
cdr3_aa: SVEDWTDIPNTEAF

v_call: TRBV6-5
j_call: TRBJ2-7
d_call: TRBD1
cdr3_aa: ASSFYRGFGSYEQY

v_call: TRBV4-1
j_call: TRBJ1-5
d_call: NA
cdr3_aa: ASSLTGHVSNQPQH

v_call: TRBV5-1
j_call: TRBJ2-2
d_call: TRBD1
cdr3_aa: ASSPRTGGDTGELF

v_call: TRBV5-1
j_call: TRBJ2-3
d_call: NA
cdr3_aa: ASSLAGGGTDKQY

v_call: TRBV6-2/TRBV6-3
j_call: TRBJ1-5
d_call: TRBD1
cdr3_aa: ASRRTGMSNQPQH

v_call: TRBV9
j_call: TRBJ2-2
d_call: TRBD1
cdr3_aa: ASSVMGQANTGELF

v_call: TRBV5-1
j_call: TRBJ2-3
d_call: NA
cdr3_aa: ASSFRTDSTDTQY

v_call: TRBV14
j_call: TRBJ2-7
d_call: TRBD2
cdr3_aa: ASSQEPPSGRADFSEQY

v_call: TRBV2
j_call: TRBJ1-1
d_call: NA
cdr3_aa: ASTFDRMNTEAF

v_call: TRBV20-1
j_call: TRBJ2-7
d_call: TRBD2
cdr3_aa: SGVAGGMGYEQY

v_call: TRBV20-1
j_call: TRBJ2-5
d_call: NA
cdr3_aa: SARRFRDPGETQY

v_call: TRBV29-1
j_call: TRBJ2-1
d_call: TRBD1
cdr3_aa: SVYGDRGHNEQF

v_call: TRBV7-9
j_call: TRBJ1-2
d_call: NA
cdr3_aa: ASSSRTDYGYT

v_call: TRBV5-1
j_call: TRBJ1-5
d_call: TRBD1
cdr3_aa: ASSIGTGVYSNQPQH

v_call: TRBV20-1
j_call: TRBJ2-1
d_call: TRBD2
cdr3_aa: SAALGTSATNEQF

v_call: TRBV12-3/TRBV12-4
j_call: TRBJ2-3
d_call: NA
cdr3_aa: ASSFGANTDTQY

v_call: TRBV25-1
j_call: TRBJ2-3
d_call: TRBD2
cdr3_aa: ASSASPPGGWTDTQY

v_call: TRBV5-6
j_call: TRBJ2-7
d_call: NA
cdr3_aa: ASSLRDSTFSEQY

v_call: TRBV27
j_call: TRBJ2-7
d_call: TRBD1
cdr3_aa: ASSPSTGGMSYEQY

v_call: TRBV4-1
j_call: TRBJ1-4
d_call: NA
cdr3_aa: ASSQDAARNLATNEKLF

v_call: TRBV2
j_call: TRBJ2-2
d_call: TRBD1
cdr3_aa: ASSNLDRDTGELF

v_call: TRBV20-1
j_call: TRBJ2-4
d_call: TRBD2
cdr3_aa: SARDPSGRGIQY

v_call: TRBV4-3
j_call: TRBJ1-2
d_call: NA
cdr3_aa: ASSQRGRRDGYT

v_call: TRBV5-1
j_call: TRBJ2-1
d_call: TRBD1
cdr3_aa: ASSLEGQGYNEQF

v_call: TRBV3-1
j_call: TRBJ1-2
d_call: NA
cdr3_aa: ASSHGQTRSGYT

v_call: TRBV6-1
j_call: TRBJ1-1
d_call: NA
cdr3_aa: ASRSWTVYTEAF

v_call: TRBV20-1
j_call: TRBJ1-3
d_call: NA
cdr3_aa: SAPGGA

v_call: TRBV27
j_call: TRBJ2-1
d_call: NA
cdr3_aa: ASSHPQNEQF

v_call: TRBV6-5
j_call: TRBJ1-5
d_call: NA
cdr3_aa: ASSTRRNSNQPQH

v_call: TRBV5-1
j_call: TRBJ2-6
d_call: NA
cdr3_aa: ASNERGLRGANVLT

v_call: TRBV28
j_call: TRBJ1-5
d_call: TRBD1
cdr3_aa: ASSSRTGTRPQH

v_call: TRBV6-6
j_call: TRBJ1-5
d_call: NA
cdr3_aa: ASSYKSEPQH

v_call: TRBV9
j_call: TRBJ2-3
d_call: NA
cdr3_aa: ASSSPVDRGTDTQY

v_call: TRBV4-3
j_call: TRBJ1-2
d_call: TRBD1
cdr3_aa: ASSQDRWDRANYGYT

v_call: TRBV5-1
j_call: TRBJ2-5
d_call: NA
cdr3_aa: ASSLARREETQY